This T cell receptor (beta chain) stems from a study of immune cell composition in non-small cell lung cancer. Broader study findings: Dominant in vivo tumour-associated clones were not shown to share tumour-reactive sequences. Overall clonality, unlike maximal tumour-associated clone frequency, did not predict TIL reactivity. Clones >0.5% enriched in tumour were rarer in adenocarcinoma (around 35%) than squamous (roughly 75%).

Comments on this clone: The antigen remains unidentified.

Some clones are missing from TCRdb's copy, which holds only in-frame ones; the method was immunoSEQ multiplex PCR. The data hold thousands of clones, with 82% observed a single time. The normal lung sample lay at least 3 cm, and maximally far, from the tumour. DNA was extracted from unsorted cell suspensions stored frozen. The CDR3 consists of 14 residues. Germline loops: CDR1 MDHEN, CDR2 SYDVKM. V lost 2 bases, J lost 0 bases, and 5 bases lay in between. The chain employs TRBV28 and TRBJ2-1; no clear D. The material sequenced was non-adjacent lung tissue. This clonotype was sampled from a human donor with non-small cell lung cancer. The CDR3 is CASSLVSSYNEQFF. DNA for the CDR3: TGTGCCAGCAGTTTAGTGAGCTCCTACAATGAGCAGTTCTTC.